The entry that follows covers one T cell receptor beta chain sequence. Antigen: not known. This sample stems from a study of T cell responses to AZD1222 COVID-19 vaccine. Findings and caveats of the study: Sampling captured repertoires only after the peak T cell response. An increase in Spike-specific TCR breadth and depth was observed after two AZD1222 doses.

Only in-frame clones appear in the TCRdb table, and some are missing; sequencing was by immunoSEQ multiplex PCR. The sample has under 150,000 clones, roughly 91% seen once. The source of this sequence is an adult in good health. Source: peripheral blood, taken on day 0 of AZD1222 vaccination.

The CDR3 DNA reads as TGTGCCAGCAGTTACTCGACGGGGGGCCCTTGGGAGACCCAGTACTTC. Residues: CASSYSTGGPWETQYF. V usage is TRBV6-2 or TRBV6-3 and J usage is TRBJ2-5, with a weak D call TRBD2 (7 bases). Germline-derived CDR1 and CDR2 are MNHEY and SVGEGT. Trimming left V 0 bases short and J 5 bases short, with 16 bases between. The CDR3 is 16 amino acids.